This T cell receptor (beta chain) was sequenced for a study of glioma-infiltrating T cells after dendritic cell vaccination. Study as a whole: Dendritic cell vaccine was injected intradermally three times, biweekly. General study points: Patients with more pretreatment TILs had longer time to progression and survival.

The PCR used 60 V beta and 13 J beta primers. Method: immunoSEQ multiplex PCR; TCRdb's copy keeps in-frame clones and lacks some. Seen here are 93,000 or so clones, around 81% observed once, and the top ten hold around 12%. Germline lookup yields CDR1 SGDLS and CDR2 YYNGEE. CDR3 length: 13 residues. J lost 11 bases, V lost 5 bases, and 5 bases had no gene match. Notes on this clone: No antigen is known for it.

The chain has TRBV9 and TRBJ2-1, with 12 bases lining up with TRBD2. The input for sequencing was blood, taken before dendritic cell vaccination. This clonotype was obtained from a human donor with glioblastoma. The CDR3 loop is CASSASGGAQQFF. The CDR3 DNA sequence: TGTGCCAGCAGTGCTAGCGGGGGGGCCCAGCAGTTCTTC.